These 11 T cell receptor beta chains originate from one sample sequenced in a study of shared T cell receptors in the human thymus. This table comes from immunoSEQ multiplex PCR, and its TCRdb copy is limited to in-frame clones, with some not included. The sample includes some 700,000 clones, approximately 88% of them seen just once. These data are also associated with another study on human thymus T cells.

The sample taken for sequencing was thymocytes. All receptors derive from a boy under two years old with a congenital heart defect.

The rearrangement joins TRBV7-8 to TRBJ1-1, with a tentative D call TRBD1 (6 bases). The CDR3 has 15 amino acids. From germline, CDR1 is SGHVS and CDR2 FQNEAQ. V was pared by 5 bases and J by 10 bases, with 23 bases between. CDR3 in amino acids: CASSTWVGGQVVAFF. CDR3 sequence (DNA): TGTGCCAGCAGCACCTGGGTCGGGGGGCAAGTGGTAGCTTTCTTT.

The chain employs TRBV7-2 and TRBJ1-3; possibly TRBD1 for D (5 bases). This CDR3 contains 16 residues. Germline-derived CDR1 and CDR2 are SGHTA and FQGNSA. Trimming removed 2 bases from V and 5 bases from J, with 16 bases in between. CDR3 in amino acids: CASSLRGPDGRNTIYF. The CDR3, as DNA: TGTGCCAGCAGCTTAAGGGGCCCAGATGGGAGAAACACCATATATTTT.

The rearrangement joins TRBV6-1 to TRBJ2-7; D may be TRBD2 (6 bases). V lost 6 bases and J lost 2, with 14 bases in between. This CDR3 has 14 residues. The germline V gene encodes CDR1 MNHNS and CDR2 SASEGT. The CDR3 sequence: CASSPGLLTYEQYF. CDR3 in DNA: TGTGCCAGCAGCCCCGGACTACTAACCTACGAGCAGTACTTC.

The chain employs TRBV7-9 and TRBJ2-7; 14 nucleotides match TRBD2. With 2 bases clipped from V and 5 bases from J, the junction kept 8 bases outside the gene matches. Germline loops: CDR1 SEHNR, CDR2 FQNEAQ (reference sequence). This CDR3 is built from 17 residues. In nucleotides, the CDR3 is TGTGCCAGCAGCTTACTGGGACTAGCGGGAGACGGTAACGAGCAGTACTTC. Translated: CASSLLGLAGDGNEQYF. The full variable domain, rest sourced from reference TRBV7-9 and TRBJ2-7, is DTGVSQNPRHKITKRGQNVTFRCDPISEHNRLYWYRQTLGQGPEFLTYFQNEAQLEKSRLLSDRFSAERPKGSFSTLEIQRTEQGDSAMYLCASSLLGLAGDGNEQYFGPGTRLTVT.

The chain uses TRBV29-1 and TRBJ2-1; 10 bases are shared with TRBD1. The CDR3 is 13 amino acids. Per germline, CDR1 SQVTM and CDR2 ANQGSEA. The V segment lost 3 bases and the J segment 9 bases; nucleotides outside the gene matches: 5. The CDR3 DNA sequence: TGCAGCGTTGAGGGGGACAGGGGATGTGAGCAGTTCTTC. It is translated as CSVEGDRGCEQFF.

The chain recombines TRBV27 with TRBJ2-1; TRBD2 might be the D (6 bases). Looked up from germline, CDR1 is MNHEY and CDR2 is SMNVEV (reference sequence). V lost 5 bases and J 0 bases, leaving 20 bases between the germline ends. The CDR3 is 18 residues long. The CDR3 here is CASSPGTPGGRSYNEQFF. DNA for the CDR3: TGTGCCAGCAGTCCAGGGACTCCCGGGGGACGCTCCTACAATGAGCAGTTCTTC.

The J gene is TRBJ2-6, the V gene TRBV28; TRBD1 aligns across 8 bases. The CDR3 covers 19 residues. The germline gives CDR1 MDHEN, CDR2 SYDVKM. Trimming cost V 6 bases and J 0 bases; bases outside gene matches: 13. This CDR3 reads CASRMSPGQAISGANVLTF. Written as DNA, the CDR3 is TGTGCCAGCAGGATGTCCCCGGGACAGGCAATCTCTGGGGCCAACGTCCTGACTTTC.

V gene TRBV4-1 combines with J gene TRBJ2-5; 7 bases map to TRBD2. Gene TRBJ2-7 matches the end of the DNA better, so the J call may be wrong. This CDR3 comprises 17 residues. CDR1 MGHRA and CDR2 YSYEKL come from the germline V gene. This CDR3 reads CASSQAGRTRVSDEQYF. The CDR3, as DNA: TGCGCCAGCAGCCAAGCGGGGAGGACTAGAGTTTCCGACGAGCAGTACTTC.

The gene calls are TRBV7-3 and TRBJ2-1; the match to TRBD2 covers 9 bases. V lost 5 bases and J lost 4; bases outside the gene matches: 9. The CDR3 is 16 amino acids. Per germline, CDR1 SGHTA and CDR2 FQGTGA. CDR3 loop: CASSIEGLAFYNEQFF. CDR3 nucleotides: TGTGCCAGCAGCATAGAAGGACTAGCGTTTTACAATGAGCAGTTCTTC.

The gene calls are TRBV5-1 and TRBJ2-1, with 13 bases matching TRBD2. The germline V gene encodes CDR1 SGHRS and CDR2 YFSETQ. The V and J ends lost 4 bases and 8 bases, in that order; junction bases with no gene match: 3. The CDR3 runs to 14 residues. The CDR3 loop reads CASSPGLAGDEQFF. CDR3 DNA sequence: TGCGCCAGCAGCCCCGGACTAGCGGGAGATGAGCAGTTCTTC.

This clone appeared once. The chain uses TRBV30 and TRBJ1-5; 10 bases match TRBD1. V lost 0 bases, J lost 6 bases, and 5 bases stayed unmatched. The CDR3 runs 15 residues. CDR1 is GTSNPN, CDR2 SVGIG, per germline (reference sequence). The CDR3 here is CAWSVGTGVGQPQHF. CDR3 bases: TGTGCCTGGAGTGTAGGGACAGGGGTAGGTCAGCCCCAGCATTTT.